The rows below give T cell receptor beta chains drawn from one sample of a study of regulatory T cells in long-lasting Graves disease. One entry per CDR3 protein results from TCRdb running MiXCR on the multiplex PCR reads. The data contain about 610,000 distinct CDR3 sequences, about 15% of them singletons. The data were also submitted as part of a second study, on T cells in Graves' hyperthyroidism and ophthalmopathy.

The sequenced sample was peripheral blood mononuclear cells (PBMCs), obtained at new diagnosis, from a patient treated with antithyroid drugs. All receptors come from a man younger than 35 with Graves disease. CDR3s include the opening cysteine and the closing phenylalanine or tryptophan. The D gene is left open where the match is weak. Where a row states a size, it is once, few, many or the class of an expanded clone; other rows omit it.

abundance: NA
j_gene: TRBJ1-2
len: 14
d_gene: TRBD1
v_gene: TRBV20-1
CDR3aa: CSAGTGGGGYGYTF
CDR3nt: TGCAGTGCTGGCACAGGGGGGGGGGGTTATGGCTACACCTTC

abundance: few
j_gene: TRBJ2-1
len: 16
d_gene: NA
v_gene: TRBV7-3
CDR3aa: CASSDPTGPSYNEQFF
CDR3nt: TGTGCCAGCAGCGACCCAACGGGACCATCCTACAATGAGCAGTTCTTC

abundance: many
j_gene: TRBJ2-7
len: 13
d_gene: NA
v_gene: TRBV28
CDR3aa: CASRRTYGGEQYF
CDR3nt: TGTGCCAGCAGAAGGACATACGGAGGCGAGCAGTACTTC

abundance: many
j_gene: TRBJ1-5
len: 15
d_gene: NA
v_gene: TRBV2
CDR3aa: CASNGDPSSNQPQHF
CDR3nt: TGTGCCAGCAACGGGGACCCGTCGAGCAATCAGCCCCAGCATTTT

abundance: few
j_gene: TRBJ2-3
len: 13
d_gene: NA
v_gene: TRBV24-1
CDR3aa: CATNPAGTDTQYF
CDR3nt: TGTGCCACCAACCCAGCGGGCACAGATACGCAGTATTTT

abundance: NA
j_gene: TRBJ2-5
len: 16
d_gene: TRBD2
v_gene: TRBV29-1
CDR3aa: CSVEGTSGAPQETQYF
CDR3nt: TGCAGCGTTGAAGGGACTAGCGGGGCCCCCCAAGAGACCCAGTACTTC

abundance: many
j_gene: TRBJ2-1
len: 17
d_gene: TRBD1
v_gene: TRBV6-1
CDR3aa: CASRPGQGDGSYNEQFF
CDR3nt: TGTGCCAGCAGGCCGGGACAGGGCGATGGGTCCTACAATGAGCAGTTCTTC

abundance: many
j_gene: TRBJ1-2
len: 16
d_gene: NA
v_gene: TRBV5-5
CDR3aa: CASSLKQGDTYYGYTF
CDR3nt: TGTGCCAGCAGCTTGAAGCAGGGCGATACGTACTATGGCTACACCTTC

abundance: many
j_gene: TRBJ2-2
len: 14
d_gene: NA
v_gene: TRBV2
CDR3aa: CASSRDSPTGELFF
CDR3nt: TGTGCCAGCAGTCGGGACTCGCCCACCGGGGAGCTGTTTTTT

abundance: few
j_gene: TRBJ2-7
len: 13
d_gene: NA
v_gene: TRBV18
CDR3aa: CASSPKSSYEQYF
CDR3nt: TGTGCCAGCTCACCAAAGAGCTCCTACGAGCAGTACTTC

abundance: many
j_gene: TRBJ2-7
len: 14
d_gene: TRBD1
v_gene: TRBV12-3/TRBV12-4
CDR3aa: CASSGTGRVDEQYF
CDR3nt: TGTGCCAGCAGTGGGACAGGGCGCGTCGACGAGCAGTACTTC

abundance: many
j_gene: TRBJ1-4
len: 18
d_gene: TRBD1
v_gene: TRBV7-9
CDR3aa: CASSPGPGQAPTNEKLFF
CDR3nt: TGTGCCAGCAGCCCGGGGCCGGGACAGGCTCCAACTAATGAAAAACTGTTTTTT

abundance: many
j_gene: TRBJ2-7
len: 16
d_gene: TRBD2
v_gene: TRBV27
CDR3aa: CASRRERGPDSYEQYF
CDR3nt: TGTGCCAGCAGAAGGGAGCGGGGGCCCGACTCCTACGAGCAGTACTTC

abundance: many
j_gene: TRBJ1-1
len: 13
d_gene: NA
v_gene: TRBV28
CDR3aa: CASSPPAYTEAFF
CDR3nt: TGTGCCAGCAGTCCCCCCGCGTACACTGAAGCTTTCTTT

abundance: NA
j_gene: TRBJ2-5
len: 16
d_gene: NA
v_gene: TRBV20-1
CDR3aa: CSARDLRGNLQETQYF
CDR3nt: TGCAGTGCTAGAGATCTCAGGGGAAATCTGCAAGAGACCCAGTACTTC

abundance: few
j_gene: TRBJ1-1
len: 14
d_gene: NA
v_gene: TRBV12-3/TRBV12-4
CDR3aa: CASREARDFAEAFF
CDR3nt: TGTGCCAGCAGGGAGGCAAGGGATTTCGCTGAAGCTTTCTTT

abundance: NA
j_gene: TRBJ2-1
len: 15
d_gene: TRBD2
v_gene: TRBV6-9
CDR3aa: CASSYRAGDYNEQFF
CDR3nt: TGTGCCAGCAGTTATAGGGCGGGGGACTACAATGAGCAGTTCTTC

abundance: NA
j_gene: TRBJ2-5
len: 14
d_gene: NA
v_gene: TRBV6-1
CDR3aa: CASSFGTEEETQYF
CDR3nt: TGTGCCAGCTCCTTTGGGACGGAAGAAGAGACCCAGTACTTC

abundance: many
j_gene: TRBJ1-1
len: 14
d_gene: TRBD1
v_gene: TRBV28
CDR3aa: CASSSDRMNTEAFF
CDR3nt: TGTGCCAGCAGTTCGGACAGGATGAACACTGAAGCTTTCTTT

abundance: many
j_gene: TRBJ2-7
len: 13
d_gene: NA
v_gene: TRBV30
CDR3aa: CAWSKGTSYEQYF
CDR3nt: TGTGCCTGGAGTAAAGGGACGAGCTACGAGCAGTACTTC

abundance: few
j_gene: TRBJ2-1
len: 11
d_gene: NA
v_gene: TRBV12-3/TRBV12-4
CDR3aa: CASTPGTEQFF
CDR3nt: TGTGCCAGCACACCCGGGACAGAGCAGTTCTTC

abundance: many
j_gene: TRBJ1-2
len: 11
d_gene: NA
v_gene: TRBV28
CDR3aa: CASSFLERYTF
CDR3nt: TGTGCCAGCAGTTTCTTGGAACGGTACACCTTC

abundance: few
j_gene: TRBJ1-1
len: 18
d_gene: TRBD1
v_gene: TRBV19
CDR3aa: CASTWALGDRVSGTEAFF
CDR3nt: TGTGCCAGTACTTGGGCACTGGGGGACAGGGTATCGGGCACTGAAGCTTTCTTT

abundance: few
j_gene: TRBJ2-1
len: 12
d_gene: NA
v_gene: TRBV7-2
CDR3aa: CASSLGVTEQFF
CDR3nt: TGTGCCAGCAGCTTAGGGGTCACTGAGCAGTTCTTC

abundance: NA
j_gene: TRBJ2-1
len: 15
d_gene: TRBD2
v_gene: TRBV4-1
CDR3aa: CASSQFGGSGDEQFF
CDR3nt: TGCGCCAGCAGCCAATTTGGCGGGAGTGGGGATGAGCAGTTCTTC

abundance: NA
j_gene: TRBJ2-3
len: 13
d_gene: NA
v_gene: TRBV20-1
CDR3aa: CSARVGATDTQYF
CDR3nt: TGCAGTGCTAGAGTAGGGGCGACAGATACGCAGTATTTT

abundance: few
j_gene: TRBJ2-2
len: 14
d_gene: NA
v_gene: TRBV7-8
CDR3aa: CASSLVLSGGELFF
CDR3nt: TGTGCCAGCAGCTTAGTTCTGTCGGGCGGGGAGCTGTTTTTT

abundance: many
j_gene: TRBJ2-1
len: 18
d_gene: TRBD2
v_gene: TRBV7-3
CDR3aa: CASSRLAGGPGTNNEQFF
CDR3nt: TGTGCCAGCAGTCGACTAGCGGGAGGGCCAGGGACAAACAATGAGCAGTTCTTC

abundance: NA
j_gene: TRBJ2-6
len: 17
d_gene: NA
v_gene: TRBV27
CDR3aa: CASSLRGPRAGANVLTF
CDR3nt: TGTGCCAGCTCCCTTCGGGGCCCCAGGGCGGGGGCCAACGTCCTGACTTTC

abundance: many
j_gene: TRBJ1-3
len: 15
d_gene: TRBD1
v_gene: TRBV28
CDR3aa: CASSLTGTAGNTIYF
CDR3nt: TGTGCCAGCAGTTTGACCGGGACAGCTGGAAACACCATATATTTT

abundance: NA
j_gene: TRBJ2-7
len: 13
d_gene: TRBD2
v_gene: TRBV29-1
CDR3aa: CSVLAGGVDEQYF
CDR3nt: TGCAGCGTTCTGGCGGGAGGGGTCGACGAGCAGTACTTC

abundance: few
j_gene: TRBJ1-1
len: 16
d_gene: NA
v_gene: TRBV12-3/TRBV12-4
CDR3aa: CASSFGGGRMNTEAFF
CDR3nt: TGTGCCAGCAGTTTCGGGGGGGGACGGATGAACACTGAAGCTTTCTTT

abundance: few
j_gene: TRBJ1-4
len: 16
d_gene: TRBD1
v_gene: TRBV2
CDR3aa: CASSVVAGGINEKLFF
CDR3nt: TGTGCCAGCAGTGTCGTGGCAGGGGGAATTAATGAAAAACTGTTTTTT

abundance: few
j_gene: TRBJ2-2
len: 15
d_gene: NA
v_gene: TRBV5-6
CDR3aa: CASRKTGRSTGELFF
CDR3nt: TGTGCCAGCAGAAAAACTGGCCGCAGCACCGGGGAGCTGTTTTTT

abundance: NA
j_gene: TRBJ2-7
len: 15
d_gene: NA
v_gene: TRBV20-1
CDR3aa: CSATGNLLPFYEQYF
CDR3nt: TGCAGTGCTACCGGAAACCTTCTCCCTTTCTACGAGCAGTACTTC

abundance: few
j_gene: TRBJ2-7
len: 17
d_gene: TRBD2
v_gene: TRBV4-2
CDR3aa: CASSQDEVAGLSYEQYF
CDR3nt: TGTGCCAGCAGCCAAGATGAGGTAGCGGGACTCTCCTACGAGCAGTACTTC

abundance: many
j_gene: TRBJ2-7
len: 15
d_gene: TRBD2
v_gene: TRBV7-9
CDR3aa: CASSLRGLAGNEQYF
CDR3nt: TGTGCCAGCAGCTTACGGGGACTAGCGGGGAACGAGCAGTACTTC

abundance: many
j_gene: TRBJ2-3
len: 12
d_gene: NA
v_gene: TRBV12-3/TRBV12-4
CDR3aa: CASRVGGDTQYF
CDR3nt: TGTGCCAGCAGAGTTGGGGGAGATACGCAGTATTTT

abundance: NA
j_gene: TRBJ1-2
len: 13
d_gene: NA
v_gene: TRBV6-1
CDR3aa: CASSEAETYGYTF
CDR3nt: TGTGCCAGCAGTGAAGCTGAGACGTATGGCTACACCTTC

abundance: NA
j_gene: TRBJ2-1
len: 16
d_gene: NA
v_gene: TRBV4-1
CDR3aa: CASSLLGEERGNEQFF
CDR3nt: TGCGCCAGCAGCCTTTTGGGGGAGGAACGAGGGAATGAGCAGTTCTTC

abundance: many
j_gene: TRBJ1-5
len: 15
d_gene: NA
v_gene: TRBV5-5
CDR3aa: CASSLRATEHQPQHF
CDR3nt: TGTGCCAGCAGCTTACGAGCGACAGAGCATCAGCCCCAGCATTTT

abundance: NA
j_gene: TRBJ2-3
len: 14
d_gene: NA
v_gene: TRBV28
CDR3aa: CASSFRDATDTQYF
CDR3nt: TGTGCCAGCAGTTTTCGGGATGCCACAGATACGCAGTATTTT